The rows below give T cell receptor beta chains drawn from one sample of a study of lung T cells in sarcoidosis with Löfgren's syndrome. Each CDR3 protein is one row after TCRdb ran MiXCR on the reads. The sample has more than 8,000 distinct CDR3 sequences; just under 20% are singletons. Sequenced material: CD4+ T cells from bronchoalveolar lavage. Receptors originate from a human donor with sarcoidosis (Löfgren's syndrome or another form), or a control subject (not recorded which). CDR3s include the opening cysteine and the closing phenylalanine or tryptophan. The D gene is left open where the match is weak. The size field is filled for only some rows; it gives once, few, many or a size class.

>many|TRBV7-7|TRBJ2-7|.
CASSHQGGEQYF
TGTGCCAGCAGTCACCAGGGTGGCGAGCAGTACTTC
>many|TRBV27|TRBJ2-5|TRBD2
CASSSLLAGYQETQYF
TGTGCCAGCAGTTCATTACTAGCGGGGTACCAAGAGACCCAGTACTTC
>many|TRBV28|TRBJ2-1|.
CASSFPFWNEQFF
TGTGCCAGCAGTTTCCCCTTTTGGAATGAGCAGTTCTTC
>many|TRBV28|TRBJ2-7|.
CASSLSGDYEQYF
TGTGCCAGCAGTTTATCCGGGGACTACGAGCAGTACTTC
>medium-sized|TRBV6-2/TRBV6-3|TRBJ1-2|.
CASKETNHYNGYTF
TGTGCCAGCAAGGAGACGAACCATTACAATGGCTACACCTTC
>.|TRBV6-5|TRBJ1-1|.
CACRGFWGAEAFF
TGTGCCTGCAGGGGATTCTGGGGAGCTGAAGCTTTCTTT
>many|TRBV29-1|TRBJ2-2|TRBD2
CSVGSTAGRTGELFF
TGCAGCGTTGGGTCGACAGCGGGGAGGACCGGGGAGCTGTTTTTT
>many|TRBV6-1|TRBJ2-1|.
CASSEASEQFF
TGTGCCAGCAGTGAAGCAAGTGAGCAGTTCTTC
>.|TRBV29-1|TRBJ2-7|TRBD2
CSVLRRLAGGFEQYF
TGCAGCGTTCTCCGAAGACTAGCGGGAGGGTTCGAGCAGTACTTC
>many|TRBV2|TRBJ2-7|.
CASKTDLTASYEQYF
TGTGCCAGCAAAACAGATCTGACTGCCTCCTACGAGCAGTACTTC
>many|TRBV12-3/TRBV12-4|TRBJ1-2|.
CASSLAAGLYGYTF
TGTGCCAGCAGTTTAGCGGCCGGATTGTATGGCTACACCTTC
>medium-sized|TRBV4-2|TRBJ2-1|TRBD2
CASSQDLTSGEYNEQFF
TGTGCCAGCAGCCAAGATCTTACTAGCGGAGAATACAATGAGCAGTTCTTC
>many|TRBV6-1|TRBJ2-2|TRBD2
CASSSRLAGGTDTGELFF
TGTGCCAGCAGTTCCCGACTAGCGGGAGGGACGGACACCGGGGAGCTGTTTTTT
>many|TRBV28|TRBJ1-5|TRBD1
CASGKRQGGIPQHF
TGTGCCAGCGGAAAAAGACAGGGGGGCATACCCCAGCATTTT
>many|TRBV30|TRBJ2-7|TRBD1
CAGGQGLYEQYF
TGTGCCGGGGGACAGGGTCTCTACGAGCAGTACTTC
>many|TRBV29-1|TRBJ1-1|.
CSVEVLDKNTEAFF
TGCAGCGTTGAAGTCCTTGACAAGAACACTGAAGCTTTCTTT
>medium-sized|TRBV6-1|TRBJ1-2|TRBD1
CASSYNPLGDRTNYGYTF
TGTGCCAGCAGTTATAACCCCTTGGGGGACAGAACTAACTATGGCTACACCTTC
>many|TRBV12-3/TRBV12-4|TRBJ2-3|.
CASSPQDTQYF
TGTGCCAGCAGCCCCCAGGATACGCAGTATTTT
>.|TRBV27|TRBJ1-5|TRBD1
CVSSLSGIGGRGNQPQHF
TGTGTCAGCAGCTTATCCGGGATAGGGGGCAGGGGCAATCAGCCCCAGCATTTT
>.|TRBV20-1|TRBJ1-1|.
CSARDHGRRGDTEAFF
TGCAGTGCCAGAGACCATGGGAGGAGAGGGGACACTGAAGCTTTTTTT
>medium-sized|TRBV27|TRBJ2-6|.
CASSFWRGSGANVLTF
TGTGCCAGCAGTTTCTGGAGGGGCTCTGGGGCCAACGTCCTGACTTTC
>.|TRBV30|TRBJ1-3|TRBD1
CAWSPGQGSFGNTIYF
TGTGCCTGGAGTCCCGGACAGGGGAGTTTTGGAAACACCATATATTTT
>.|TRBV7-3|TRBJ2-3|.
CASSLFSGTGTGTQYF
TGTGCCAGCAGCTTATTCTCCGGGACTGGTACAGGTACGCAGTATTTT
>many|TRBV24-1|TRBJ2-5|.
CATSDFPQKVQETQYF
TGTGCCACCAGTGATTTTCCACAGAAAGTCCAAGAGACCCAGTACTTC
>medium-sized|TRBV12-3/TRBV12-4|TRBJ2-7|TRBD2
CASSFAGEDGSYEQYF
TGTGCCAGCAGTTTTGCGGGAGAAGACGGCTCCTACGAGCAGTACTTC
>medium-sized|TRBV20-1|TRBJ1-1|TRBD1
CSASKTGATEAFF
TGCAGTGCCTCAAAGACAGGGGCCACTGAAGCTTTCTTT
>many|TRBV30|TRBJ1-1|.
CAWGGQLTEAFF
TGTGCCTGGGGGGGGCAGCTCACTGAAGCTTTCTTT
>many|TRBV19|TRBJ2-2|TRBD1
CASIRQGYTGELFF
TGTGCCAGTATAAGACAGGGGTACACCGGGGAGCTGTTTTTT
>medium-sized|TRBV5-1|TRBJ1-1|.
CASRSTGTGTEAFF
TGCGCCAGCAGATCGACCGGGACCGGCACTGAAGCTTTCTTT
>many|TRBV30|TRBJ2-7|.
CAWKSARNSYEQYF
TGTGCCTGGAAATCCGCGCGGAACTCCTACGAGCAGTACTTC
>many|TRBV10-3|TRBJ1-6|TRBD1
CAIQGDAYNSPLHF
TGTGCCATCCAGGGGGACGCCTATAATTCACCCCTCCACTTT